A selection of T cell receptor beta chains follows, all from one sample in a study of T cell changes during pregnancy in multiple sclerosis. This table comes from immunoSEQ multiplex PCR, and its TCRdb copy is limited to in-frame clones, with some not included. This table has some 11,000 clones, approximately 90% appearing once. The starting material was CD8+ T cells from peripheral blood mononuclear cells, obtained in the second trimester of pregnancy. All receptors come from a female donor in good health, enrolled as a control in a pregnancy study. CDR3s include the opening cysteine and the closing phenylalanine or tryptophan. Each record gives: CDR3 protein, CDR3 DNA, clone size, J gene, D gene, V gene. The D gene is left open where the match is weak. Size tells how often a clone was seen (once, few, many) or the class of an expanded clone, and some rows leave it out.

CDR3aa: CASSEIPSSGGVPYNEQFF; CDR3nt: TGTGCCAGCAGTGAAATTCCCTCTAGCGGGGGGGTCCCTTACAATGAGCAGTTCTTC; abundance: .; j_gene: TRBJ2-1; d_gene: TRBD2; v_gene: TRBV2
CDR3aa: CASSQSGTQYF; CDR3nt: TGCGCCAGCAGCCAATCGGGGACCCAGTACTTC; abundance: .; j_gene: TRBJ2-5; d_gene: .; v_gene: TRBV4-1
CDR3aa: CASSKGGPVCFRRQFF; CDR3nt: TGTGCCAGCAGCAAAGGGGGGCCGGTTTGTTTTCGGCGACAGTTCTTC; abundance: once; j_gene: TRBJ2-1; d_gene: .; v_gene: TRBV21-1
CDR3aa: CASRDTTGPNYGYTF; CDR3nt: TGTGCCAGCAGAGATACTACAGGGCCTAACTATGGCTACACCTTC; abundance: few; j_gene: TRBJ1-2; d_gene: .; v_gene: TRBV27
CDR3aa: CASSSRREENTGELFF; CDR3nt: TGTGCCAGCAGTTCGCGGCGGGAAGAGAACACCGGGGAGCTGTTTTTT; abundance: .; j_gene: TRBJ2-2; d_gene: .; v_gene: TRBV9
CDR3aa: CASSREEGSQPQHF; CDR3nt: TGCGCCAGCAGCCGGGAGGAGGGAAGTCAGCCCCAGCATTTT; abundance: once; j_gene: TRBJ1-5; d_gene: .; v_gene: TRBV10-2
CDR3aa: CASNLLAGSSYEQYF; CDR3nt: TGTGCCAGCAACCTACTAGCGGGGAGCTCCTACGAGCAGTACTTC; abundance: .; j_gene: TRBJ2-7; d_gene: TRBD2; v_gene: TRBV5-6
CDR3aa: CASSPDRGSSYEQYF; CDR3nt: TGTGCCAGCTCACCGGACAGGGGAAGCTCCTACGAGCAGTACTTC; abundance: .; j_gene: TRBJ2-7; d_gene: TRBD1; v_gene: TRBV18
CDR3aa: CASSYGAGNTYEQYF; CDR3nt: TGTGCCAGCAGTTACGGCGCAGGGAACACCTACGAGCAGTACTTC; abundance: .; j_gene: TRBJ2-7; d_gene: .; v_gene: TRBV6-5
CDR3aa: CAWSGSGNTIYF; CDR3nt: TGTGCCTGGAGTGGTAGTGGAAACACCATATATTTT; abundance: .; j_gene: TRBJ1-3; d_gene: .; v_gene: TRBV30
CDR3aa: CASSRDRDIYGYTF; CDR3nt: TGTGCCAGCAGTCGGGACAGGGACATCTATGGCTACACCTTC; abundance: .; j_gene: TRBJ1-2; d_gene: TRBD1; v_gene: TRBV13
CDR3aa: CASSHTWDRGKKSDNEQFF; CDR3nt: TGTGCCAGCAGCCATACGTGGGACAGGGGAAAAAAATCCGACAATGAGCAGTTCTTC; abundance: once; j_gene: TRBJ2-1; d_gene: TRBD1; v_gene: TRBV7-9
CDR3aa: CASSYGTSGAYEQYF; CDR3nt: TGTGCCAGTAGCTACGGGACTAGCGGCGCCTACGAGCAGTACTTC; abundance: .; j_gene: TRBJ2-7; d_gene: TRBD2; v_gene: TRBV19
CDR3aa: CASSLERTGVSMGDQPQHF; CDR3nt: TGTGCCAGCAGCTTAGAGCGGACAGGGGTATCGATGGGGGATCAGCCCCAGCATTTT; abundance: .; j_gene: TRBJ1-5; d_gene: TRBD1; v_gene: TRBV7-8
CDR3aa: CASSTGQASSYEQYF; CDR3nt: TGTGCCAGCAGCACGGGACAGGCGAGCTCCTACGAGCAGTACTTC; abundance: few; j_gene: TRBJ2-7; d_gene: TRBD1; v_gene: TRBV7-9
CDR3aa: CASRGTGDYEQYF; CDR3nt: TGTGCCAGCAGGGGGACAGGGGACTACGAGCAGTACTTC; abundance: .; j_gene: TRBJ2-7; d_gene: TRBD1; v_gene: TRBV2
CDR3aa: CASSPPGSGGSEQYF; CDR3nt: TGTGCCAGCAGCCCCCCCGGTAGCGGGGGTTCCGAGCAGTACTTC; abundance: .; j_gene: TRBJ2-7; d_gene: TRBD2; v_gene: TRBV7-9